This T cell receptor beta chain was found in a study of shared T cell receptors in the human thymus. Assay used: immunoSEQ multiplex PCR; TCRdb lists only in-frame clones, some missing. This sample carries hundreds of thousands of clones, 88% of them seen once, and the ten largest clones take 0.0095% to 0.011%. The same sample was also used in a study of human thymus T cells. That paper notes: Thymic tissue was derived from resections collected during corrective heart surgery. In thymic and blood repertoires alike, V and J usage looked biased.

The sequence was obtained from a boy less than two years old with a congenital heart defect. The source material was thymocytes.

As DNA, the CDR3 is TGTGCCAGCAACTTCGATAGCTCCTACGAGCAGTACTTC. This codes for CASNFDSSYEQYF. The V gene is TRBV28, the J gene TRBJ2-7; unclear D gene. Germline CDR1 reads MDHEN; CDR2 reads SYDVKM. The CDR3 totals 13 residues. Between the trimmed V and J ends, which lost 7 bases and 0 bases, there was a span of 10 bases.